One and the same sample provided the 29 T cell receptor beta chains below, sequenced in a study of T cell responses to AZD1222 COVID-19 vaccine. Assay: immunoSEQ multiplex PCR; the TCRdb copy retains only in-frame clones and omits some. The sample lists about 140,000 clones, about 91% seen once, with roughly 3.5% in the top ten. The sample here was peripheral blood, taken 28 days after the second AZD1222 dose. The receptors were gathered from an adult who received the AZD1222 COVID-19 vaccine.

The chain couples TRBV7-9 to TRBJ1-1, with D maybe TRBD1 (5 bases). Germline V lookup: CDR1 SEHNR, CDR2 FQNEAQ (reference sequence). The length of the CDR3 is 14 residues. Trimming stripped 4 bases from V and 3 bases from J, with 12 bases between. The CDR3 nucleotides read TGTGCCAGCAGCTACTTCACGGGGCACACTGAAGCTTTCTTT. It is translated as CASSYFTGHTEAFF.

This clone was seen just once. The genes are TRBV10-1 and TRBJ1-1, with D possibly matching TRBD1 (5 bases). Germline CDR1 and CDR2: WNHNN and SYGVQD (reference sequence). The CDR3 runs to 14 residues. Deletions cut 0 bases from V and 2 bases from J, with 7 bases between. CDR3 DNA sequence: TGCGCCAGCAGTGAGTCGGGGGACAACACTGAAGCTTTCTTT. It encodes CASSESGDNTEAFF.

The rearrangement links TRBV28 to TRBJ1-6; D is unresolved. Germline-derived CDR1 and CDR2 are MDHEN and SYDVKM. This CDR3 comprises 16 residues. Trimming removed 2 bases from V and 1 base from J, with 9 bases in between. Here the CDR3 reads CASSLEGPSYNSPLHF. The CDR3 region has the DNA TGTGCCAGCAGTTTAGAGGGTCCATCCTATAATTCACCCCTCCACTTT.

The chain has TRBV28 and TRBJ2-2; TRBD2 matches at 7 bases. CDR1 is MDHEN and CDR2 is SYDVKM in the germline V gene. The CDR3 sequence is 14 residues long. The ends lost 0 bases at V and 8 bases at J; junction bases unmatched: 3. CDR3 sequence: CASSLWGGKGELFF. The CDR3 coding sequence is TGTGCCAGCAGTTTATGGGGGGGGAAAGGGGAGCTGTTTTTT.

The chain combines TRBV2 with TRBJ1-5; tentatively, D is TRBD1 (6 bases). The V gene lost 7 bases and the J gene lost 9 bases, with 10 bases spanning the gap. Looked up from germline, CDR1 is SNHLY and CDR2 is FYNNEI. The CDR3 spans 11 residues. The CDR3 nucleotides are TGTGCCAGCAAGGGGGGAGGGCCCCAGCATTTT. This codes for CASKGGGPQHF.

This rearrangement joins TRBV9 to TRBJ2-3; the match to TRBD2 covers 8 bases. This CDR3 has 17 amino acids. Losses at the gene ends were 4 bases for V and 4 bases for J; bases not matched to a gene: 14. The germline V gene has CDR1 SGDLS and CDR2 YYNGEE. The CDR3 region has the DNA TGTGCCAGCAGCAGAGAGCCAGCGGGAGATTTGGCAGATACGCAGTATTTT. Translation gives CASSREPAGDLADTQYF.

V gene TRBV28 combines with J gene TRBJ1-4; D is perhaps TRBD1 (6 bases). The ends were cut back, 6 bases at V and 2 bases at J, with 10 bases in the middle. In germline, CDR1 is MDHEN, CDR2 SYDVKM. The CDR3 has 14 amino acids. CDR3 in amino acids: CASREGGTNEKLFF. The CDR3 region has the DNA TGTGCCAGCAGAGAGGGGGGCACTAATGAAAAACTGTTTTTT. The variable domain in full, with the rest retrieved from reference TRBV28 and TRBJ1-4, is DVKVTQSSRYLVKRTGEKVFLECVQDMDHENMFWYRQDPGLGLRLIYFSYDVKMKEKGDIPEGYSVSREKKERFSLILESASTNQTSMYLCASREGGTNEKLFFGSGTQLSVL.

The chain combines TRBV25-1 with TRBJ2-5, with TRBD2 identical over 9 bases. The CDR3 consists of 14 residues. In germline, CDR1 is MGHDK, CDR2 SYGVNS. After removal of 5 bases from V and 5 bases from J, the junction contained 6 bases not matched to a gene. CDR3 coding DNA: TGTGCCAGCAGTCACCCTCTAGCGGGGGAGACCCAGTACTTC. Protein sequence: CASSHPLAGETQYF.

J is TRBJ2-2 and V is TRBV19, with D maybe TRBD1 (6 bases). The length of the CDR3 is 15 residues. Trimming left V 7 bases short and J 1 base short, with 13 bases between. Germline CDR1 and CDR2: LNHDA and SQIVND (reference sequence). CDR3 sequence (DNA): TGTGCCAGTACCACTAACAGGGTGAACACCGGGGAGCTGTTTTTT. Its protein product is CASTTNRVNTGELFF.

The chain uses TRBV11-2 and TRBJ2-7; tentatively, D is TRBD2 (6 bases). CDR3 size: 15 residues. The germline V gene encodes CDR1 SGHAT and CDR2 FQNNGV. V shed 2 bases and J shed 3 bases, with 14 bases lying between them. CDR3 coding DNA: TGTGCCAGCAGCTTAACTAGCCTACAGAACTACGAGCAGTACTTC. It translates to CASSLTSLQNYEQYF.

In DNA form, the CDR3 reads TGTGCCATCACAGACACCGGGGAGCTGTTTTTT. Translation gives CAITDTGELFF. The gene calls are TRBV10-3 and TRBJ2-2; D is unresolved. Germline assignment: CDR1 ENHRY and CDR2 SYGVKD. With 7 bases removed from V and 3 bases from J, the gap between germline ends came to 3 bases. The CDR3 sequence is 11 residues long.

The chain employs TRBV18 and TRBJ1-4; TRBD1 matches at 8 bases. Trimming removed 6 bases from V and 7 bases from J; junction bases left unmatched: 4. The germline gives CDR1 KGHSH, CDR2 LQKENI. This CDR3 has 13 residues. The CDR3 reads CASSDRGGEKLFF. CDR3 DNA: TGTGCCAGCTCCGACAGGGGCGGTGAAAAACTGTTTTTT.

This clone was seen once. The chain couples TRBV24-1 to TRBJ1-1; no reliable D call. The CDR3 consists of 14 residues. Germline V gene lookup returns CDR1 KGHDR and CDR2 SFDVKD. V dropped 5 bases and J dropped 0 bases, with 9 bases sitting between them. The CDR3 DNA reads TGTGCCACCAGTGGAAACAATATGAACACTGAAGCTTTCTTT. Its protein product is CATSGNNMNTEAFF.

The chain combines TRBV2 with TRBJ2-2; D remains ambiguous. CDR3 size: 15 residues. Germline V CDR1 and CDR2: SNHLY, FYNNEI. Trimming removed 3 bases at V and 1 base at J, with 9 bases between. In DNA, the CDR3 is TGTGCCAGCAGTGATAGAAGGGTGAACACCGGGGAGCTGTTTTTT. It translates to CASSDRRVNTGELFF.

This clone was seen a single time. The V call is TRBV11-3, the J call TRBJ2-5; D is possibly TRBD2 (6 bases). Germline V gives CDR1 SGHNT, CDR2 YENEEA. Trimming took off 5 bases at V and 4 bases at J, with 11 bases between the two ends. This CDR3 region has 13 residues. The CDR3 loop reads CASSPRRGETQYF. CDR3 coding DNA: TGTGCCAGCAGCCCTCGGCGGGGAGAGACCCAGTACTTC.

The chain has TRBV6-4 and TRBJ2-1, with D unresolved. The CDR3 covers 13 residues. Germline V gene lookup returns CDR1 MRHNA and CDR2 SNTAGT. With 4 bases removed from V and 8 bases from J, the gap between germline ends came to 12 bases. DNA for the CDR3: TGTGCCAGCAGTGGTACGGACCGGGATGAGCAGTTCTTC. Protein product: CASSGTDRDEQFF.

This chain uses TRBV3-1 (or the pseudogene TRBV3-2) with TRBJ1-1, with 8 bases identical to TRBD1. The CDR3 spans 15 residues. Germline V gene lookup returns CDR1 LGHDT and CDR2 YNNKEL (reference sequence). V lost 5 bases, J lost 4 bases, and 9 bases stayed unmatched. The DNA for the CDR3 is TGTGCCAGCAGCTATTTCCGAACAGGGGGCACTGAAGCTTTCTTT. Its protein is CASSYFRTGGTEAFF.

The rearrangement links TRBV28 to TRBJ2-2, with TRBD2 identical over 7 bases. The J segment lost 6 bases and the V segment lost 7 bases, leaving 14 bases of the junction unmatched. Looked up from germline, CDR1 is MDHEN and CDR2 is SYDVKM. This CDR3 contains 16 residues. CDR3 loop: CASTPGDVGGSGELFF. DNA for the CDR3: TGTGCCAGCACCCCCGGAGACGTGGGGGGGTCCGGGGAGCTGTTTTTT.

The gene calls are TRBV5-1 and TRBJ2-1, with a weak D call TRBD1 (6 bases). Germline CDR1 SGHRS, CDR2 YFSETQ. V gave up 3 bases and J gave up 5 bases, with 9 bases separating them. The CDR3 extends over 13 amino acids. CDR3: CASSWDTDNEQFF. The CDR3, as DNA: TGCGCCAGCAGCTGGGACACAGACAATGAGCAGTTCTTC.

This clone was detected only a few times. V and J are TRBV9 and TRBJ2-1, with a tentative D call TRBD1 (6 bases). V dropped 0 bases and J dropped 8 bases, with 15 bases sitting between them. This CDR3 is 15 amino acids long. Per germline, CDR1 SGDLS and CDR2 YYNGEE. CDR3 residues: CASSVGGPPRHEQFF. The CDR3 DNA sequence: TGTGCCAGCAGCGTAGGGGGGCCCCCAAGGCATGAGCAGTTCTTC.

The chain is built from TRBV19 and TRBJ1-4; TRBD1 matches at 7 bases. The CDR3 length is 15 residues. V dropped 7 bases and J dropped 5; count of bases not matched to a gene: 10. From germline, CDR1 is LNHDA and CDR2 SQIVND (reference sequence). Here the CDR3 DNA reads TGTGCCAGTACCGGGACAGCTCTCCCGAATGAAAAACTGTTTTTT. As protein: CASTGTALPNEKLFF.

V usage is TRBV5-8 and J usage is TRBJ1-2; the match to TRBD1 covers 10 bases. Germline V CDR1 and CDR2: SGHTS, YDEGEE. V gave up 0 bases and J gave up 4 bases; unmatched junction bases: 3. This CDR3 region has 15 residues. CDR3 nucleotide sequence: TGTGCCAGCAGCTTGGAGGACAGGGGGGTCTATGGCTACACCTTC. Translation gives CASSLEDRGVYGYTF.

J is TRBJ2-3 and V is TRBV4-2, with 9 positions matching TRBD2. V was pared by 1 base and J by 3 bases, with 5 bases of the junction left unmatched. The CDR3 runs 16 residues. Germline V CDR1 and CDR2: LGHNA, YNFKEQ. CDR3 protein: CASSQAPSGITDTQYF. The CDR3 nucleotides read TGTGCCAGCAGCCAAGCCCCTAGCGGGATTACAGATACGCAGTATTTT.

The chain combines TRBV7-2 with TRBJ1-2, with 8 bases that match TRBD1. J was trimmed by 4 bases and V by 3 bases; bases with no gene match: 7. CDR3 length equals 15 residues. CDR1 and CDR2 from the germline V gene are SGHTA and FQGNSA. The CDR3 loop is CASSFRQGPPYGYTF. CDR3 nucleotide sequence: TGTGCCAGCAGCTTTCGACAGGGGCCCCCCTATGGCTACACCTTC.

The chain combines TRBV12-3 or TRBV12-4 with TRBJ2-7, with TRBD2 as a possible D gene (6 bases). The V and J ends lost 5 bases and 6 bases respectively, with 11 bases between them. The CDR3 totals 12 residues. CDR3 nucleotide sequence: TGTGCCAGCAGTGGGACTCTGGTCGAGCAGTACTTC. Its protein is CASSGTLVEQYF.

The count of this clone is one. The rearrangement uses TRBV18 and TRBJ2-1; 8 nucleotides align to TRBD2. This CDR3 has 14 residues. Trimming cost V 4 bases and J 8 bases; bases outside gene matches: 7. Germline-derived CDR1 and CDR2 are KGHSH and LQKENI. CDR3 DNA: TGTGCCAGCTCACGACTAGCGAGCAGGGATGAGCAGTTCTTC. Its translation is CASSRLASRDEQFF.

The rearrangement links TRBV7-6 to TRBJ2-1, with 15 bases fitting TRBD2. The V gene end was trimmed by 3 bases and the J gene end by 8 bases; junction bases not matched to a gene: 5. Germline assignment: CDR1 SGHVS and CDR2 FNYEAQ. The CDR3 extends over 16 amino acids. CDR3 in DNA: TGTGCCAGCAGCTTGGCGGGACTAGCGGGAGGCTATGAGCAGTTCTTC. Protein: CASSLAGLAGGYEQFF.

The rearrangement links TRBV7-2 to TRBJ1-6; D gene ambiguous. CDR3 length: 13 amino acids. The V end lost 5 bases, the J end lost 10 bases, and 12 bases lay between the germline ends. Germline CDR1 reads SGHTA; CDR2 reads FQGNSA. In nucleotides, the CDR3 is TGTGCCAGCAGCCCACGAACATGGTCACCCCTCCACTTT. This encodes CASSPRTWSPLHF.

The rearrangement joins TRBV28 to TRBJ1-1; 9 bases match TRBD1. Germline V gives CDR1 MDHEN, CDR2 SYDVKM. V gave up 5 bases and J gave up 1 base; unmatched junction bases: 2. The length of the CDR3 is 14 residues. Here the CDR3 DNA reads TGTGCCAGCAGTGCGGACAGGGGGAACACTGAAGCTTTCTTT. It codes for CASSADRGNTEAFF.